Listed here are 2 T cell receptor beta chains from one sample, sequenced in a study of control samples from healthy donors and cancer patients. Libraries were prepared by immunoSEQ multiplex PCR; TCRdb keeps only in-frame clonotypes and omits some of them. The profile shows more than 85,000 clones, roughly 94% of them singletons. The source material was blood. The receptors shown here come from a woman younger than 35 in good health.

The count of this clone is one. The CDR3 DNA reads TGTGCCAGCAGACCGAGGGCGCCTACCTACGAGCAGTACTTC. It yields the protein CASRPRAPTYEQYF. The genes are TRBV6-5 and TRBJ2-7; D may be TRBD2 (5 bases). Germline lookup yields CDR1 MNHEY and CDR2 SVGAGI. Trimming took 6 bases from V and 2 from J, leaving 14 bases between them. The length of the CDR3 is 14 residues.

The chain is built from TRBV29-1 and TRBJ2-5, with D possibly TRBD1 on 5 matching bases. Germline loops: CDR1 SQVTM, CDR2 ANQGSEA. V was pared by 4 bases and J by 5 bases, with 11 bases between. The length of the CDR3 is 12 residues. The CDR3 spells CSVVTGGETQYF. The CDR3 region has the DNA TGCAGCGTTGTCACAGGCGGTGAGACCCAGTACTTC.